A selection of T cell receptor beta chains follows, all from one sample in a study of T cells after yellow fever vaccination. TCRdb analysed the 5' RACE reads with MiXCR anew, one entry per CDR3 protein. The table shows over 250,000 distinct CDR3 sequences, with 4.1% occurring only once. The specimen comprised PBMCs, sampled 5 days after the yellow fever booster vaccination. The receptors originated from a man aged 18 to 35 who received the YFV17D yellow fever vaccine. The CDR3 runs from the conserved cysteine through the conserved F or W. The D gene is left open where the match is weak. Part of the rows lack a size; the others show once, few, many or a class for expanded clones.

v_gene	j_gene	abundance	d_gene	CDR3nt	CDR3aa
TRBV27	TRBJ2-1	few	-	TGTGCCAGCAGTGGCAGACCGGCCCCTGAGCAGTTCTTC	CASSGRPAPEQFF
TRBV7-2	TRBJ2-7	many	-	TGTGCCAGCAGCTTAGTGCCAGGGAGCTACGAGCAGTACTTC	CASSLVPGSYEQYF
TRBV24-1	TRBJ1-5	-	-	TGTGCCACCAGTTGGGGGGGACCTAGCAATCAGCCCCAGCATTTT	CATSWGGPSNQPQHF
TRBV5-6	TRBJ1-3	-	-	TGTGCCAGCAGCTTGCAGGGGATCTCTGGAAACACCATATATTTT	CASSLQGISGNTIYF
TRBV11-2	TRBJ2-7	few	TRBD2	TGTGCCAGCAGTTATGGTGCGGGGGGTTGGTACGAGCAGTACTTC	CASSYGAGGWYEQYF
TRBV4-3	TRBJ1-2	-	-	TGCGCCAGCAGCCAAGATAACGGATATGGCTACACCTTC	CASSQDNGYGYTF
TRBV20-1	TRBJ1-1	many	TRBD1	TGCAGTGCTAGAGAAGGAGGACAGGAGGGCACTGAAGCTTTCTTT	CSAREGGQEGTEAFF
TRBV7-9	TRBJ2-5	few	-	TGTGCCAGCGCGGGGCCAAAAGAGACCCAGTACTTC	CASAGPKETQYF
TRBV2	TRBJ2-5	few	-	TGTGCCAGCAGTGAACGGACAGAGACCCAGTACTTC	CASSERTETQYF
TRBV9	TRBJ1-6	many	-	TGTGCCAGCAGCATATTGGACGGAGAAGATAATTCACCCCTCCACTTT	CASSILDGEDNSPLHF
TRBV5-4	TRBJ2-7	-	TRBD1	TGTGCCAGCAGCCCGACAGGGCTCGAGCAGTACTTC	CASSPTGLEQYF
TRBV5-4	TRBJ2-5	few	TRBD2	TGTGCCAGCAGCCGGCTAGCGGGGGCTGAGACCCAGTACTTC	CASSRLAGAETQYF
TRBV20-1	TRBJ2-7	few	-	TGCAGTGCTAGTTGGGGGCTGTCCTACGAGCAGTACTTC	CSASWGLSYEQYF
TRBV9	TRBJ1-2	few	-	TGTGCCAGCAGCGTGAGACAGTTGGGGGTCTCTGGCTACACCTTC	CASSVRQLGVSGYTF
TRBV7-2	TRBJ1-2	-	-	TGTGCCAGCAGCCTAGGGGAGTGGGACGGCTACACCTTC	CASSLGEWDGYTF
TRBV4-3	TRBJ1-1	many	TRBD1	TGCGCCAGCGGTTATACAGGGGGCAACACTGAAGCTTTCTTT	CASGYTGGNTEAFF
TRBV7-2	TRBJ2-3	-	TRBD2	TGTGCCAGCACCCCAGGACTAGCGTCAGATACGCAGTATTTT	CASTPGLASDTQYF